The rows below give T cell receptor beta chains drawn from one sample of a study of blood T cell repertoires in COVID-19. Repertoires were generated with immunoSEQ multiplex PCR, while TCRdb's copy carries only in-frame clones and drops some. The sample lists over 100,000 clones, 86% occurring once. The specimen was peripheral blood. The origin of the receptors is a man aged 35 to 55 with acute or convalescent COVID-19. The CDR3 runs from the conserved cysteine through the conserved F or W. Each record gives: J gene, D gene, V gene, clone size, CDR3 DNA, CDR3 protein. The D gene is left open where the match is weak. Clone size is shown for a subset of rows, as once, few, many or a class of expanded clone.

j_call: TRBJ1-1
d_call: -
v_call: TRBV5-1
clone_size: -
cdr3_nt: TGCGCCAGCAAGCTGACAGGTCAGAATATTGAAGCTTTCTTT
cdr3_aa: CASKLTGQNIEAFF

j_call: TRBJ2-2
d_call: -
v_call: TRBV18
clone_size: -
cdr3_nt: TGTGCCAGCTCACCAAGTATGGACATCCTTAGCGGGGAGCTGTTTTTT
cdr3_aa: CASSPSMDILSGELFF

j_call: TRBJ2-5
d_call: TRBD1
v_call: TRBV5-1
clone_size: -
cdr3_nt: TGCGCCAGCAGCTTGGCCTCCGGGACGGGACAGGAGACCCAGTACTTC
cdr3_aa: CASSLASGTGQETQYF

j_call: TRBJ2-3
d_call: -
v_call: TRBV21-1
clone_size: few
cdr3_nt: TGTGCCAGCAGCGCCCGGGACAGGGGAGGAGATACGCAGTATTTT
cdr3_aa: CASSARDRGGDTQYF

j_call: TRBJ1-1
d_call: -
v_call: TRBV3-1/TRBV3-2
clone_size: -
cdr3_nt: TGTGCCAGCAGCTTCGGGGGGGTAGTGAACACTGAAGCTTTCTTT
cdr3_aa: CASSFGGVVNTEAFF

j_call: TRBJ1-1
d_call: TRBD1
v_call: TRBV19
clone_size: -
cdr3_nt: TGTGCCAGTAGTGATGGACAGGGGAACACTGAAGCTTTCTTT
cdr3_aa: CASSDGQGNTEAFF

j_call: TRBJ1-5
d_call: -
v_call: TRBV6-6
clone_size: -
cdr3_nt: TGTGCCAGCAGTCTGGACAGCTTAAATCAGCCCCAGCATTTT
cdr3_aa: CASSLDSLNQPQHF

j_call: TRBJ2-7
d_call: TRBD1
v_call: TRBV7-2
clone_size: -
cdr3_nt: TGTGCCAGCAGCTTATGGGACAGGGGTTCCCACGAGCAGTACTTC
cdr3_aa: CASSLWDRGSHEQYF

j_call: TRBJ1-1
d_call: TRBD1
v_call: TRBV9
clone_size: -
cdr3_nt: TGTGCCAGCAGCGCCAGGACAGGGCTGAACACTGAAGCTTTCTTT
cdr3_aa: CASSARTGLNTEAFF

j_call: TRBJ2-7
d_call: TRBD2
v_call: TRBV19
clone_size: -
cdr3_nt: TGTGCCAGTAGTAGACTAGCGGGGAGCTACGAGCAGTACTTC
cdr3_aa: CASSRLAGSYEQYF

j_call: TRBJ1-2
d_call: TRBD1
v_call: TRBV3-1/TRBV3-2
clone_size: -
cdr3_nt: TGTGCCAGCAGCGAAGTATCAGGGGGAGGCACGTATGGCTACACCTTC
cdr3_aa: CASSEVSGGGTYGYTF

j_call: TRBJ2-3
d_call: -
v_call: TRBV24-1
clone_size: -
cdr3_nt: TGTGCCACCAGTGATTTGCTTGATGCGGGCACAGATACGCAGTATTTT
cdr3_aa: CATSDLLDAGTDTQYF

j_call: TRBJ2-7
d_call: -
v_call: TRBV4-2
clone_size: -
cdr3_nt: TGTGCCAGCAGCCAAGACGTTTTCCAGGGCGAGCAGTACTTC
cdr3_aa: CASSQDVFQGEQYF

j_call: TRBJ1-2
d_call: -
v_call: TRBV30
clone_size: -
cdr3_nt: TGTGCCTGGGATACGAGTTACTATGGCTACACCTTC
cdr3_aa: CAWDTSYYGYTF

j_call: TRBJ1-3
d_call: -
v_call: TRBV12-5
clone_size: -
cdr3_nt: TGTGCTAGTGGTTCCCAGGGGATCTCTGGAAACACCATATATTTT
cdr3_aa: CASGSQGISGNTIYF

j_call: TRBJ1-6
d_call: -
v_call: TRBV6-1
clone_size: once
cdr3_nt: TGTGCCAGCAGTGAACGGCCGGGTCCCCTCCACTTT
cdr3_aa: CASSERPGPLHF

j_call: TRBJ1-2
d_call: -
v_call: TRBV19
clone_size: -
cdr3_nt: TGTGCCAGTAGTTCGACAGGACCAAATTCTAACTATGGCTACACCTTC
cdr3_aa: CASSSTGPNSNYGYTF

j_call: TRBJ2-1
d_call: -
v_call: TRBV7-9
clone_size: -
cdr3_nt: TGTGCCAGCAGCTTTGACAGTGGCAATGAGCAGTTCTTC
cdr3_aa: CASSFDSGNEQFF

j_call: TRBJ1-2
d_call: TRBD1
v_call: TRBV27
clone_size: -
cdr3_nt: TGTGCCAGCAGCCGGGACAGGGGTGTCTATGGCTACACCTTC
cdr3_aa: CASSRDRGVYGYTF

j_call: TRBJ1-3
d_call: TRBD1
v_call: TRBV7-2
clone_size: -
cdr3_nt: TGTGCCAGCAGCACGACAGGGGTCTCGTCTGGAAACACCATATATTTT
cdr3_aa: CASSTTGVSSGNTIYF

j_call: TRBJ1-1
d_call: -
v_call: TRBV27
clone_size: -
cdr3_nt: TGTGCCAGCAGTTGGACAGAGAACACTGAAGCTTTCTTT
cdr3_aa: CASSWTENTEAFF

j_call: TRBJ2-1
d_call: TRBD1
v_call: TRBV14
clone_size: -
cdr3_nt: TGTGCCAGCAGCCAACGTACCGGGACAGGGAACCAACTCAATGAGCAGTTCTTC
cdr3_aa: CASSQRTGTGNQLNEQFF

j_call: TRBJ1-2
d_call: -
v_call: TRBV15
clone_size: -
cdr3_nt: TGTGCCACCAGCAGAGATCGTAGGGGCGGCTATGGCTACACCTTC
cdr3_aa: CATSRDRRGGYGYTF

j_call: TRBJ1-1
d_call: TRBD1
v_call: TRBV13
clone_size: -
cdr3_nt: TGTGCCAGCAGCTTAGAGGGGACAGCGAACACTGAAGCTTTCTTT
cdr3_aa: CASSLEGTANTEAFF

j_call: TRBJ2-1
d_call: TRBD2
v_call: TRBV4-2
clone_size: -
cdr3_nt: TGTGCCAGCAGCCCCCGGACTAGCGGATCGGGCAATGAGCAGTTCTTC
cdr3_aa: CASSPRTSGSGNEQFF

j_call: TRBJ1-6
d_call: TRBD1
v_call: TRBV5-1
clone_size: -
cdr3_nt: TGCGCCAGCAGCCTGAGGGCGGACAGGGGTAATTCACCCCTCCACTTT
cdr3_aa: CASSLRADRGNSPLHF

j_call: TRBJ2-7
d_call: TRBD1
v_call: TRBV9
clone_size: -
cdr3_nt: TGTGCCAGCAGCGCGGGGGACAGGGACTCCTACGAGCAGTACTTC
cdr3_aa: CASSAGDRDSYEQYF

j_call: TRBJ2-1
d_call: TRBD2
v_call: TRBV5-4
clone_size: -
cdr3_nt: TGTGCCAGCAACCTAGCGGGAGGGCATGAGCAGTTCTTC
cdr3_aa: CASNLAGGHEQFF

j_call: TRBJ2-1
d_call: -
v_call: TRBV19
clone_size: -
cdr3_nt: TGTGCCAGTAGTATAGATCTTAGAGGTGAGCAGTTCTTC
cdr3_aa: CASSIDLRGEQFF

j_call: TRBJ2-2
d_call: TRBD2
v_call: TRBV11-3
clone_size: -
cdr3_nt: TGTGCCAGCAGCGTAGGGACTAGCGGGGGGATTGGGCGCACCGGGGAGCTGTTTTTT
cdr3_aa: CASSVGTSGGIGRTGELFF

j_call: TRBJ2-5
d_call: -
v_call: TRBV30
clone_size: -
cdr3_nt: TGTGCCGCACAGGGACGAGAGACCCAGTACTTC
cdr3_aa: CAAQGRETQYF

j_call: TRBJ2-2
d_call: -
v_call: TRBV6-2/TRBV6-3
clone_size: few
cdr3_nt: TGTGCCAGCAGCCTCAGGGGTTCTACCGGGGAGCTGTTTTTT
cdr3_aa: CASSLRGSTGELFF

j_call: TRBJ1-2
d_call: -
v_call: TRBV7-2
clone_size: -
cdr3_nt: TGTGCCAGCAGCTTAGCGGCAGCTAACTATGGCTACACCTTC
cdr3_aa: CASSLAAANYGYTF

j_call: TRBJ2-7
d_call: -
v_call: TRBV9
clone_size: -
cdr3_nt: TGTGCCAGCAGCGTCATGGACAAGGCAGGAAGCGAGCAGTACTTC
cdr3_aa: CASSVMDKAGSEQYF

j_call: TRBJ2-2
d_call: TRBD2
v_call: TRBV6-4
clone_size: once
cdr3_nt: TGTGCCAGCAGTGCGGTAGCGGGAGTAAACACCGGGGAGCTGTTTTTT
cdr3_aa: CASSAVAGVNTGELFF

j_call: TRBJ1-2
d_call: TRBD1
v_call: TRBV10-3
clone_size: -
cdr3_nt: TGTGCCATCAGTGAGTCGAGGGACAGGGTTAGGTATGGCTACACCTTC
cdr3_aa: CAISESRDRVRYGYTF

j_call: TRBJ1-3
d_call: -
v_call: TRBV7-8
clone_size: -
cdr3_nt: TGTGCCAGCAGCTTATACTCTGGAAACACCATATATTTT
cdr3_aa: CASSLYSGNTIYF

j_call: TRBJ1-2
d_call: TRBD1
v_call: TRBV6-6
clone_size: -
cdr3_nt: TGTGCCAGCAGTTACAGTACCGACAGGGGCGATGGCTACACCTTC
cdr3_aa: CASSYSTDRGDGYTF

j_call: TRBJ1-5
d_call: -
v_call: TRBV6-2/TRBV6-3
clone_size: -
cdr3_nt: TGTGCCAGCAGTTACGGGCGCAATAGCAATCAGCCCCAGCATTTT
cdr3_aa: CASSYGRNSNQPQHF

j_call: TRBJ2-5
d_call: -
v_call: TRBV3-1/TRBV3-2
clone_size: -
cdr3_nt: TGTGCCAGCAGCCACCCACAGGCCCTGCAGTACTTC
cdr3_aa: CASSHPQALQYF

j_call: TRBJ1-2
d_call: TRBD1
v_call: TRBV27
clone_size: -
cdr3_nt: TGTGCCAGCAGTTTAGTAGGGGGCTACGGCTACACCTTC
cdr3_aa: CASSLVGGYGYTF

j_call: TRBJ1-1
d_call: TRBD1
v_call: TRBV18
clone_size: -
cdr3_nt: TGTGCCAGCTCACCACTGAGACAGGGGGACACTGAAGCTTTCTTT
cdr3_aa: CASSPLRQGDTEAFF

j_call: TRBJ1-1
d_call: -
v_call: TRBV10-3
clone_size: -
cdr3_nt: TGTGCCATCAGGATTAAATCAGGTGACACTGAAGCTTTCTTT
cdr3_aa: CAIRIKSGDTEAFF

j_call: TRBJ1-2
d_call: TRBD1
v_call: TRBV6-5
clone_size: -
cdr3_nt: TGTGCCAGCACCAAGACAGGGGCAGCTAACTATGGCTACACCTTC
cdr3_aa: CASTKTGAANYGYTF

j_call: TRBJ2-5
d_call: -
v_call: TRBV4-1
clone_size: -
cdr3_nt: TGCGCCAGCAGCCAAGATGGAGGCTGCGGGAATTGGGGGGTATCTAAAGAGACCCAGTACTTC
cdr3_aa: CASSQDGGCGNWGVSKETQYF

j_call: TRBJ2-3
d_call: TRBD2
v_call: TRBV7-8
clone_size: -
cdr3_nt: TGTGCCAGCAGTCTCGGGACTAGCGGGGGGGATACGCAGTATTTT
cdr3_aa: CASSLGTSGGDTQYF

j_call: TRBJ2-1
d_call: -
v_call: TRBV9
clone_size: -
cdr3_nt: TGTGCCAGCAGCGTAGGGAGCTCCTACAATGAGCAGTTCTTC
cdr3_aa: CASSVGSSYNEQFF

j_call: TRBJ1-1
d_call: -
v_call: TRBV7-9
clone_size: once
cdr3_nt: TGTGCCAGCAGCTTAGTGGTAGGGGCGACTGAAGCTTTCTTT
cdr3_aa: CASSLVVGATEAFF

j_call: TRBJ1-3
d_call: TRBD1
v_call: TRBV5-1
clone_size: -
cdr3_nt: TGCGCCAGCAGCGCGACAGGGTCCACAAACACCATATATTTT
cdr3_aa: CASSATGSTNTIYF

j_call: TRBJ2-7
d_call: TRBD2
v_call: TRBV6-5
clone_size: -
cdr3_nt: TGTGCCAGCAGTCGACTAGCAGCCTCTAACGAGCAGTACTTC
cdr3_aa: CASSRLAASNEQYF

j_call: TRBJ2-1
d_call: TRBD1
v_call: TRBV5-4
clone_size: -
cdr3_nt: TGTGCCAGCAGCCGTGGGGGGACAGGGATTCATAATGAGCAGTTCTTC
cdr3_aa: CASSRGGTGIHNEQFF

j_call: TRBJ2-7
d_call: -
v_call: TRBV29-1
clone_size: -
cdr3_nt: TGCAGCGTTAGCACCGGTACCCCCTACGAGCAGTACTTC
cdr3_aa: CSVSTGTPYEQYF

j_call: TRBJ1-5
d_call: -
v_call: TRBV18
clone_size: -
cdr3_nt: TGTGCCAGCAAGCCGACGGCGGCAGAGCCCCAGCATTTT
cdr3_aa: CASKPTAAEPQHF

j_call: TRBJ1-2
d_call: TRBD1
v_call: TRBV4-3
clone_size: few
cdr3_nt: TGCGCCAGCAGCCAAGTGAGTAGGACAGGGAACGGCTACACCTTC
cdr3_aa: CASSQVSRTGNGYTF

j_call: TRBJ1-1
d_call: TRBD1
v_call: TRBV30
clone_size: once
cdr3_nt: TGTGCCTTGACCCAGGGGGTAGAAACTGAAGCTTTCTTT
cdr3_aa: CALTQGVETEAFF